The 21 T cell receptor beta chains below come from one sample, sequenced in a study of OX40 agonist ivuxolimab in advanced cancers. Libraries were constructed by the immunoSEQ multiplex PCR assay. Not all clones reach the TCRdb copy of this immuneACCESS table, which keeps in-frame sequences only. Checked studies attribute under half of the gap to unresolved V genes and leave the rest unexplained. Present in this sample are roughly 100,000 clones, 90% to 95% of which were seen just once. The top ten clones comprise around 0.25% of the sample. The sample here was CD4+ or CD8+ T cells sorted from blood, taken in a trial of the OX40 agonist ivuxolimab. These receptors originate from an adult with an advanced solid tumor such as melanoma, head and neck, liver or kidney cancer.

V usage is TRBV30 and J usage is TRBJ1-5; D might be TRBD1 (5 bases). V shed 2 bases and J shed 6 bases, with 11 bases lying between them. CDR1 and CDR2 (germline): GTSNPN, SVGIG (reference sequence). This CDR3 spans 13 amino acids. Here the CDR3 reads CAWSSRGPQPQHF. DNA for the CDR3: TGTGCCTGGAGTTCGAGGGGTCCTCAGCCCCAGCATTTT.

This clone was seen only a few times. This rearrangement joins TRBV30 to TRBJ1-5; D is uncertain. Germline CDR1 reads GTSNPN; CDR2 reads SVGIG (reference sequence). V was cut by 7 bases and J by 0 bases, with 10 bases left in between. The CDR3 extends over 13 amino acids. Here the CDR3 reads CASSRDSNQPQHF. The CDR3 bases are TGTGCCTCCTCTCGCGATAGCAATCAGCCCCAGCATTTT.

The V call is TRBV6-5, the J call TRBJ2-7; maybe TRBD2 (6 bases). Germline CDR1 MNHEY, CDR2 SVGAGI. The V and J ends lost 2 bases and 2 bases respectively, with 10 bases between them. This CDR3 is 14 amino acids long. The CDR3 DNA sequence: TGTGCCAGCAGTTACACGTGGGGGGCCTACGAGCAGTACTTC. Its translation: CASSYTWGAYEQYF.

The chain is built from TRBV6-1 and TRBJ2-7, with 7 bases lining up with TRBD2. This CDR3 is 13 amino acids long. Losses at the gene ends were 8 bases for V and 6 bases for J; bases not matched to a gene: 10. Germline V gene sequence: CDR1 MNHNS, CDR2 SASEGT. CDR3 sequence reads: CASAKAGRLEQYV. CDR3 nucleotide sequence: TGTGCCAGCGCTAAAGCGGGAAGGCTCGAGCAGTACGTC.

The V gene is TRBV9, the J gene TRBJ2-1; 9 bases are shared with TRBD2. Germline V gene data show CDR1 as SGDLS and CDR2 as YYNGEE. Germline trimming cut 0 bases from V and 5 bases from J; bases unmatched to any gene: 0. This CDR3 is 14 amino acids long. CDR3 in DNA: TGTGCCAGCAGCGTAGGACTAGCGGACAATGAGCAGTTCTTC. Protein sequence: CASSVGLADNEQFF.

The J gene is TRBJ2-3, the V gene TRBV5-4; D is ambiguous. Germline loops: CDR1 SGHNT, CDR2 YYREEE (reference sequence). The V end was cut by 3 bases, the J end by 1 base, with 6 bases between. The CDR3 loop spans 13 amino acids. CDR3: CASSSPGTDTQYF. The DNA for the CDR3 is TGTGCCAGCAGCTCCCCGGGCACAGATACGCAGTATTTT.

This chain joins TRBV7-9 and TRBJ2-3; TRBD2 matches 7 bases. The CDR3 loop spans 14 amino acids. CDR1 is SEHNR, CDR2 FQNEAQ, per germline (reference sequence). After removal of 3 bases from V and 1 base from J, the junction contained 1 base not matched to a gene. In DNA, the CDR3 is TGTGCCAGCAGCTTTAGCGGGCGCACAGATACGCAGTATTTT. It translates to CASSFSGRTDTQYF.

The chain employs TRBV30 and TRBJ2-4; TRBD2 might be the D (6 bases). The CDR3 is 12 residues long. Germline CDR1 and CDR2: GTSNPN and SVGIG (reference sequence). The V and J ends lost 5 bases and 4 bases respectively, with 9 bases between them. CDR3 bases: TGTGCCTGGTCCCGGGGGAAAAACATTCAGTACTTC. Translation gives CAWSRGKNIQYF.

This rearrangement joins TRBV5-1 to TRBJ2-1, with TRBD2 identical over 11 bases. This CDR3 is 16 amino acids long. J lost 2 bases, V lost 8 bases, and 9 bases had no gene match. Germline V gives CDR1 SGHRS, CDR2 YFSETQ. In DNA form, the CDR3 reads TGCGCCAGTTCCCAGTCTAGCGGGGGGACCTACAATGAGCAGTTCTTC. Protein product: CASSQSSGGTYNEQFF.

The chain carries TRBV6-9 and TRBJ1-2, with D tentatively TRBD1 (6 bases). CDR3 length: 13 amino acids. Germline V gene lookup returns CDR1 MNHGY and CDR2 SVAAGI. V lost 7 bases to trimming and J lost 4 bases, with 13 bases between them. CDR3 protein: CASTQGQFYGYTF. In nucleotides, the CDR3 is TGTGCCAGCACCCAGGGGCAGTTCTATGGCTACACCTTC.

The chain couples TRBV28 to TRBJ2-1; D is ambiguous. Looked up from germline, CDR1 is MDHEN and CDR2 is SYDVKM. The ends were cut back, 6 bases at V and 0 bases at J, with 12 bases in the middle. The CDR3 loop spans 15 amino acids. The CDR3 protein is CASSEVRASYNEQFF. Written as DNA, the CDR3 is TGTGCCAGCAGCGAAGTCAGAGCCTCCTACAATGAGCAGTTCTTC.

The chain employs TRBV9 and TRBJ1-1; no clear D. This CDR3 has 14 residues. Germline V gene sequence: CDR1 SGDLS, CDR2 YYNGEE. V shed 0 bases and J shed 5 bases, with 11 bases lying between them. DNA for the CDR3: TGTGCCAGCAGCGTAGGGTTGTGGGATACTGAAGCTTTCTTT. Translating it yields CASSVGLWDTEAFF.

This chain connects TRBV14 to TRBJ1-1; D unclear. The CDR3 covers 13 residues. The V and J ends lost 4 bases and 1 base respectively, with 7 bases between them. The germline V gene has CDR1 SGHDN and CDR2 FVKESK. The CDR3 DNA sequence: TGTGCCAGCAGCCCGACGCGGAACACTGAAGCTTTCTTT. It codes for CASSPTRNTEAFF.

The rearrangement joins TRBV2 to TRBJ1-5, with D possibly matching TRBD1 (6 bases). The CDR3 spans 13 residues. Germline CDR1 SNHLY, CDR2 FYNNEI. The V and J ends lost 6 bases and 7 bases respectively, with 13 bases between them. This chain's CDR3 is CASRRQESQPQHF. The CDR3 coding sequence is TGTGCCAGCAGGCGACAGGAAAGCCAGCCCCAGCATTTT.

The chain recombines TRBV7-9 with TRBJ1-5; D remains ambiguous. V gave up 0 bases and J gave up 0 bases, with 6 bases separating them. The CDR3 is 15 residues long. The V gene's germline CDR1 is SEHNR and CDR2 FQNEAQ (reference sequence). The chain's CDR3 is CASSLASHSNQPQHF. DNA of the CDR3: TGTGCCAGCAGCTTAGCCAGCCATAGCAATCAGCCCCAGCATTTT.

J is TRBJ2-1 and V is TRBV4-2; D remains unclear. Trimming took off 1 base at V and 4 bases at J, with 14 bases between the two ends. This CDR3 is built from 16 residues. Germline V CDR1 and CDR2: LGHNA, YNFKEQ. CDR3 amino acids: CASSQVSSLEYNEQFF. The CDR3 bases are TGTGCCAGCAGCCAAGTTAGCAGCCTAGAATACAATGAGCAGTTCTTC.

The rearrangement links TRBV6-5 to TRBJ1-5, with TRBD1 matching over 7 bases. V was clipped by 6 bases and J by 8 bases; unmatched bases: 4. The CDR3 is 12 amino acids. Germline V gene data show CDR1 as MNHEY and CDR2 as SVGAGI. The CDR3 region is CASSPGGEPQHF. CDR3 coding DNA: TGTGCCAGCAGCCCAGGGGGGGAGCCCCAGCATTTT.

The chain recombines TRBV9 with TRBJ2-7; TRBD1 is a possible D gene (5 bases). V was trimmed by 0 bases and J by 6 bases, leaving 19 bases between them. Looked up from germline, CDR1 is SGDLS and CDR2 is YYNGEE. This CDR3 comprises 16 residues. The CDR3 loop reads CASSVDILSGLGEQYF. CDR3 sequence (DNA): TGTGCCAGCAGCGTAGATATTTTGTCAGGGTTAGGCGAGCAGTACTTC.

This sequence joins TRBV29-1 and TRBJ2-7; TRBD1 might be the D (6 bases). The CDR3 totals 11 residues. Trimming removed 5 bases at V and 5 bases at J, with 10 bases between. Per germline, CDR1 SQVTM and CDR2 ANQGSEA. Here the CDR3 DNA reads TGCAGCGTTCCAGGGGTGGACGAGCAGTACTTC. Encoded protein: CSVPGVDEQYF.

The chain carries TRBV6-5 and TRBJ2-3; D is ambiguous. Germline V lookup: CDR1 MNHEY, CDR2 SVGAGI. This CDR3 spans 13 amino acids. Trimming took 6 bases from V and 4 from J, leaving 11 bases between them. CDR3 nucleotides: TGTGCCAGCAGGTCGCGAATGGCAGATACGCAGTATTTT. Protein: CASRSRMADTQYF.

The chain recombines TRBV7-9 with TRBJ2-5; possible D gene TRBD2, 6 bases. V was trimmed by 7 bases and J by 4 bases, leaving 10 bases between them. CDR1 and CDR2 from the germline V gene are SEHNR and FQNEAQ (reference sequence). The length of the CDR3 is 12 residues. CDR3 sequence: CASTEEGETQYF. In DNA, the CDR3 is TGTGCCAGCACCGAGGAGGGAGAGACCCAGTACTTC. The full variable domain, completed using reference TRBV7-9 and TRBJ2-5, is DTGVSQNPRHKITKRGQNVTFRCDPISEHNRLYWYRQTLGQGPEFLTYFQNEAQLEKSRLLSDRFSAERPKGSFSTLEIQRTEQGDSAMYLCASTEEGETQYFGPGTRLLVL.